What follows are 30 T cell receptor beta chains derived from one specimen sequenced in a study of blood T cell repertoires in COVID-19. Clones were sequenced by immunoSEQ multiplex PCR, and TCRdb holds only the in-frame ones, with some missing. This sample yields approximately 97,000 clones, of which about 86% are seen a single time; just over 2% belongs to the top ten. Sequencing input: peripheral blood. These receptors all stem from a man aged 45-65 years with COVID-19, enrolled during active disease.

The chain employs TRBV9 and TRBJ1-5; D is ambiguous. Trimming removed 4 bases at V and 4 bases at J, with 24 bases between. Germline assignment: CDR1 SGDLS and CDR2 YYNGEE. The CDR3 contains 18 residues. CDR3 amino acids: CASSPGLGGLGGNQPQHF. The CDR3 DNA sequence: TGTGCCAGCAGCCCCGGACTCGGAGGACTCGGAGGGAATCAGCCCCAGCATTTT. The full variable domain, its missing parts supplied by reference TRBV9 and TRBJ1-5, is DSGVTQTPKHLITATGQRVTLRCSPRSGDLSVYWYQQSLDQGLQFLIQYYNGEERAKGNILERFSAQQFPDLHSELNLSSLELGDSALYFCASSPGLGGLGGNQPQHFGDGTRLSIL.

V and J are TRBV14 and TRBJ1-1; a possible D gene is TRBD1 (6 bases). Trimming removed 3 bases from V and 0 bases from J, with 11 bases in between. Germline CDR1 is SGHDN and CDR2 is FVKESK. CDR3 length equals 15 residues. The CDR3 here is CASSHMTGMNTEAFF. The DNA for the CDR3 is TGTGCCAGCAGCCATATGACAGGCATGAACACTGAAGCTTTCTTT.

This chain connects TRBV6-6 to TRBJ2-1; no reliable D call. CDR3 length: 13 amino acids. Looked up from germline, CDR1 is MNHNY and CDR2 is SVGAGI (reference sequence). The V end was cut by 2 bases, the J end by 6 bases, with 8 bases between. This CDR3 is CASSYTPINEQFF. The CDR3 DNA sequence: TGTGCCAGCAGTTACACACCGATCAATGAGCAGTTCTTC.

The rearrangement joins TRBV12-3 or TRBV12-4 to TRBJ1-1, with TRBD1 as a possible D gene (6 bases). The length of the CDR3 is 13 residues. V shed 4 bases and J shed 4 bases, with 10 bases lying between them. In DNA form, the CDR3 reads TGTGCCAGCAGTTATCTGACAGGCACTGAAGCTTTCTTT. Amino acids: CASSYLTGTEAFF.

This clone was counted a single time. A read error may account for a junction end that differs from germline. The genes are TRBV6-2 or TRBV6-3 and TRBJ2-7, with D possibly matching TRBD2 (5 bases). The CDR3 contains 15 residues. The germline gives CDR1 MNHEY, CDR2 SVGEGT. CDR3 residues: CASSYSLAPGVHENF. The CDR3 DNA sequence: TGTGCCAGCAGTTACTCGCTCGCACCCGGGGTCCACGAAAACTTC.

This clone was observed a single time. The gene calls are TRBV5-5 and TRBJ2-2; 8 nucleotides line up with TRBD1. Germline-derived CDR1 and CDR2 are SGHKS and YYEKEE (reference sequence). With 1 base clipped from V and 6 bases from J, the junction kept 5 bases outside the gene matches. CDR3 length: 15 amino acids. CDR3 sequence (DNA): TGTGCCAGCAGCTTGAGGGACAGGTCTTCCGGGGAGCTGTTTTTT. Amino acids: CASSLRDRSSGELFF. Full variable domain (outside the CDR3, taken from reference TRBV5-5 and TRBJ2-2): DAGVTQSPTHLIKTRGQQVTLRCSPISGHKSVSWYQQVLGQGPQFIFQYYEKEERGRGNFPDRFSARQFPNYSSELNVNALLLGDSALYLCASSLRDRSSGELFFGEGSRLTVL.

This rearrangement joins TRBV10-3 to TRBJ1-2, with D uncertain. Germline CDR1 ENHRY, CDR2 SYGVKD. CDR3 length equals 15 residues. Trimming took 4 bases from V and 7 from J, leaving 19 bases between them. The chain's CDR3 is CAISVPDSPMGGYTF. The CDR3 DNA reads as TGTGCCATCAGTGTGCCCGACTCTCCGATGGGTGGCTACACCTTC.

The J gene is TRBJ1-3, the V gene TRBV3-1 (or the pseudogene TRBV3-2); D not resolved. The CDR3 totals 12 residues. Germline CDR1 LGHDT, CDR2 YNNKEL (reference sequence). V dropped 2 bases and J dropped 3 bases, with 2 bases sitting between them. The CDR3 bases are TGTGCCAGCAGCCAATATGGAAACACCATATATTTT. Amino acids: CASSQYGNTIYF.

The chain links TRBV10-3 to TRBJ2-7; 9 bases match TRBD1. V lost 8 bases to trimming and J lost 5 bases; unmatched junction nucleotides: 7. This CDR3 region has 13 residues. The germline CDR1 and CDR2 sequences are ENHRY and SYGVKD. In DNA, the CDR3 is TGTGCCATCGGAGGACAGGGGTCCCACGAGCAGTACTTC. Translating it yields CAIGGQGSHEQYF.

This chain links TRBV27 with TRBJ1-4, with D possibly TRBD1 on 6 matching bases. Germline CDR1 and CDR2: MNHEY and SMNVEV (reference sequence). This CDR3 has 16 amino acids. V lost 3 bases and J lost 1, with 12 bases in between. CDR3 amino acids: CASSFQGQLTNEKLFF. The CDR3 coding sequence is TGTGCCAGCAGTTTCCAAGGACAGTTAACTAATGAAAAACTGTTTTTT.

The V and J genes are TRBV18 and TRBJ2-7; D is possibly TRBD1 (6 bases). The CDR3 sequence is 17 residues long. Trimming shortened V by 1 base and J by 7 bases, and 23 bases separated the two germline ends. CDR1 and CDR2 from the germline V gene are KGHSH and LQKENI. In DNA, the CDR3 is TGTGCCAGCTCACCACGTCCTCAGGGGCGGACTCCGGGGGAGCAGTACTTC. It specifies CASSPRPQGRTPGEQYF.

The V call is TRBV12-3 or TRBV12-4, the J call TRBJ1-2, with D unclear. V was shortened by 1 base and J by 3 bases, with 6 bases between the two germline ends. This CDR3 has 13 amino acids. The CDR3 sequence is CASSLVRDYGYTF. The CDR3, as DNA: TGTGCCAGCAGTTTAGTGCGGGACTATGGCTACACCTTC.

The CDR3 DNA reads as TGTGCCAGCAGCTCCACGCGGAGGAGCAATCAGCCCCAGCATTTT. Protein product: CASSSTRRSNQPQHF. The rearrangement links TRBV6-6 to TRBJ1-5, with unresolved D. V was clipped by 6 bases and J by 1 base, with 13 bases between them. The CDR3 contains 15 residues. Germline V gene data show CDR1 as MNHNY and CDR2 as SVGAGI (reference sequence).

The chain combines TRBV7-8 with TRBJ1-6; tentatively, D is TRBD1 (6 bases). Trimming stripped 5 bases from V and 5 bases from J, with 13 bases between. The CDR3 is made up of 15 amino acids. Germline loops: CDR1 SGHVS, CDR2 FQNEAQ. This CDR3 is CASSPGQLNNSPLHF. CDR3 sequence (DNA): TGTGCCAGCAGCCCAGGACAGTTGAATAATTCACCCCTCCACTTT. Complete variable domain (other parts from reference TRBV7-8 and TRBJ1-6): GAGVSQSPRYKVAKRGQDVALRCDPISGHVSLFWYQQALGQGPEFLTYFQNEAQLDKSGLPSDRFFAERPEGSVSTLKIQRTQQEDSAVYLCASSPGQLNNSPLHFGNGTRLTVT.

The chain couples TRBV3-1 (or the pseudogene TRBV3-2) to TRBJ2-7; the match to TRBD1 covers 7 bases. V lost 1 base and J lost 0; bases outside the gene matches: 9. Germline values: CDR1 LGHDT, CDR2 YNNKEL (reference sequence). CDR3 length equals 17 residues. DNA of the CDR3: TGTGCCAGCAGCCAAGTTCTCTTGACAGGGAACTCCTACGAGCAGTACTTC. This gives the protein CASSQVLLTGNSYEQYF.

This clone was counted between two and nine times. This sequence joins TRBV5-4 and TRBJ2-2; 10 bases map to TRBD2. Germline lookup yields CDR1 SGHNT and CDR2 YYREEE (reference sequence). The CDR3 covers 16 residues. The V segment lost 2 bases and the J segment 6 bases; nucleotides outside the gene matches: 7. The CDR3 loop is CASSLGLAGVPGELFF. DNA for the CDR3: TGTGCCAGCAGCTTAGGGCTAGCGGGGGTGCCCGGGGAGCTGTTTTTT. The variable domain in full, with the rest retrieved from reference TRBV5-4 and TRBJ2-2, is ETGVTQSPTHLIKTRGQQVTLRCSSQSGHNTVSWYQQALGQGPQFIFQYYREEENGRGNFPPRFSGLQFPNYSSELNVNALELDDSALYLCASSLGLAGVPGELFFGEGSRLTVL.

The chain is built from TRBV5-4 and TRBJ2-1; 9 bases line up with TRBD2. The CDR3 is 16 residues long. Germline V CDR1 and CDR2: SGHNT, YYREEE (reference sequence). Trimming cost V 1 base and J 1 base; bases outside gene matches: 3. The CDR3, as DNA: TGTGCCAGCAGCTTGAGTCTAGCGGGGTCCTACAATGAGCAGTTCTTC. Translated: CASSLSLAGSYNEQFF.

This chain uses TRBV7-8 with TRBJ1-5; TRBD1 is a possible D gene (5 bases). Trimming cost V 3 bases and J 4 bases, with 10 bases left between them. Germline values: CDR1 SGHVS, CDR2 FQNEAQ. The CDR3 runs to 14 residues. The CDR3 nucleotides are TGTGCCAGCAGCTTTTCCGACAGAAATCAGCCCCAGCATTTT. Amino acids: CASSFSDRNQPQHF.

This rearrangement joins TRBV5-1 to TRBJ1-3, with D maybe TRBD1 (6 bases). Trimming stripped 4 bases from V and 4 bases from J, with 18 bases between. CDR3 length: 16 residues. From germline, CDR1 is SGHRS and CDR2 YFSETQ. Here the CDR3 reads CASSPGPGAEGNTIYF. The CDR3 coding sequence is TGCGCCAGCAGCCCCGGACCAGGGGCGGAGGGAAACACCATATATTTT.

The chain links TRBV5-5 to TRBJ1-2, with TRBD1 matching over 11 bases. The V gene's germline CDR1 is SGHKS and CDR2 YYEKEE (reference sequence). V was pared by 0 bases and J by 4 bases, with 2 bases of the junction left unmatched. The CDR3 extends over 15 amino acids. CDR3 amino acids: CASSLAGTGGYGYTF. The CDR3 DNA reads TGTGCCAGCAGCTTGGCCGGGACAGGGGGCTATGGCTACACCTTC.

V and J are TRBV18 and TRBJ2-1; 14 bases agree with TRBD2. V gave up 2 bases and J gave up 7 bases; unmatched junction bases: 10. This CDR3 is built from 18 residues. Germline V CDR1 and CDR2: KGHSH, LQKENI. The CDR3 DNA sequence: TGTGCCAGCTCACCAGTGGCCACCGGGACTAGCGGGGGTAATGAGCAGTTCTTC. Protein sequence: CASSPVATGTSGGNEQFF.

V usage is TRBV5-1 and J usage is TRBJ1-1; no definite D call. The germline V and J ends were trimmed by 6 bases and 1 base, with 10 bases remaining between them. The CDR3 runs 13 residues. Germline V gene sequence: CDR1 SGHRS, CDR2 YFSETQ. The CDR3 nucleotides read TGCGCCAGCACCGAACAGTCGAACACTGAAGCTTTCTTT. Its translation: CASTEQSNTEAFF. The full variable domain, its missing parts supplied by reference TRBV5-1 and TRBJ1-1, is KAGVTQTPRYLIKTRGQQVTLSCSPISGHRSVSWYQQTPGQGLQFLFEYFSETQRNKGNFPGRFSGRQFSNSRSEMNVSTLELGDSALYLCASTEQSNTEAFFGQGTRLTVV.

The chain joins TRBV6-5 to TRBJ1-6; D uncertain. Trimming cost V 4 bases and J 7 bases, with 8 bases left between them. The CDR3 consists of 13 residues. CDR1 and CDR2 (germline): MNHEY, SVGAGI. DNA for the CDR3: TGTGCCAGCAGTTCCCAAGCGAATTCACCCCTCCACTTT. Its protein is CASSSQANSPLHF.

This clone was observed a few times. The same CDR3 arises from other DNA sequences in this sample as well. J is TRBJ2-7 and V is TRBV9, with 9 positions matching TRBD1. There are 14 residues in the CDR3. Trimming took 0 bases from V and 4 from J; bases not matched to a gene: 2. Germline CDR1 and CDR2: SGDLS and YYNGEE. The CDR3 here is CASSVAGQGYEQYF. Written as DNA, the CDR3 is TGTGCCAGCAGCGTAGCGGGACAGGGTTACGAGCAGTACTTC.

Of note for this clone: The same CDR3 is also encoded by other DNA sequences in this sample. The chain couples TRBV5-1 to TRBJ2-1; D might be TRBD1 (6 bases). The CDR3 length is 13 residues. V was trimmed by 4 bases and J by 7 bases, leaving 12 bases between them. CDR1 and CDR2 (germline): SGHRS, YFSETQ. The chain's CDR3 is CASSPGQGNEQFF. CDR3 coding DNA: TGCGCCAGCAGCCCTGGGCAGGGGAATGAGCAGTTCTTC.

The chain joins TRBV7-9 to TRBJ2-1; 13 positions match TRBD2. Trimming at V came to 1 base and at J to 5 bases, leaving 8 bases not matched to a gene. The CDR3 has 18 residues. Per germline, CDR1 SEHNR and CDR2 FQNEAQ (reference sequence). The CDR3 bases are TGTGCCAGCAGCTTAGACCAAGGACTAGCGGGGGCCCACAATGAGCAGTTCTTC. Its translation: CASSLDQGLAGAHNEQFF.

This chain joins TRBV30 and TRBJ2-2; D ambiguous. Trimming took 1 base from V and 7 from J, leaving 13 bases between them. The CDR3 is 14 amino acids. The germline V gene has CDR1 GTSNPN and CDR2 SVGIG (reference sequence). CDR3 DNA: TGTGCCTGGAGTGCCCCTCCCGGTGGCGGGGAGCTGTTTTTT. Encoded protein: CAWSAPPGGGELFF.

V gene TRBV18 combines with J gene TRBJ2-2; 9 bases line up with TRBD1. Germline assignment: CDR1 KGHSH and CDR2 LQKENI. The CDR3 contains 16 residues. The junction had 7 bases not matched to a gene; V was cut back by 4 bases and J by 4 bases. CDR3 in DNA: TGTGCCAGCTCACATAGACAGGGGGACGTCACCGGGGAGCTGTTTTTT. It encodes CASSHRQGDVTGELFF.

The chain links TRBV19 to TRBJ1-2; a weak D match, TRBD1 (5 bases). Germline loops: CDR1 LNHDA, CDR2 SQIVND (reference sequence). The CDR3 has 11 amino acids. The V gene lost 4 bases and the J gene lost 8 bases, with 8 bases spanning the gap. CDR3 nucleotides: TGTGCCAGTAGTACCAGGGTAGGCTACACCTTC. Protein sequence: CASSTRVGYTF.

This clone was detected once. The chain uses TRBV11-2 and TRBJ2-3; 7 bases align to TRBD2. In germline, CDR1 is SGHAT, CDR2 FQNNGV. Trimming removed 5 bases from V and 2 bases from J; junction bases left unmatched: 7. The CDR3 consists of 15 residues. CDR3 loop: CASSRGDYHTDTQYF. As DNA, the CDR3 is TGTGCCAGCAGCCGGGGGGATTATCACACAGATACGCAGTATTTT.